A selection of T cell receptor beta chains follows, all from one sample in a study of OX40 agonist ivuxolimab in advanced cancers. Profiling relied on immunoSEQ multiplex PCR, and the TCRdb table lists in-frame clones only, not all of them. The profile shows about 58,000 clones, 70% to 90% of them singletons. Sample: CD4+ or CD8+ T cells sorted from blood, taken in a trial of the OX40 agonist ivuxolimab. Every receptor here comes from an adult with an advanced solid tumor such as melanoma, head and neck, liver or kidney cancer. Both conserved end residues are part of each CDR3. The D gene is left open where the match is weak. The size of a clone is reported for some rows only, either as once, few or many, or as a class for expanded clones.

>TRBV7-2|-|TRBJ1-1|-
TGTGCCAGCACCTTAGGAGGAAACACTGAAGCTTTCTTT
CASTLGGNTEAFF
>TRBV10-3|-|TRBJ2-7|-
TGTGCCATCAGTGAGCCCCTAGGGCAGGGTACTAATGAGCAGTACTTC
CAISEPLGQGTNEQYF
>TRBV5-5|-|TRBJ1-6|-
TGTGCCAGCGGGACAACAGGCTCCTATAATTCACCCCTCCACTTT
CASGTTGSYNSPLHF
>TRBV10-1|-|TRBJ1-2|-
TGCGCCAGCAGTGAGCCGAAGGTGGGAGGGGCGCGAAGGGATGGCTACACCTTC
CASSEPKVGGARRDGYTF
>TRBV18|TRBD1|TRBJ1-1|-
TGTGCCAGCGTCCGGGACAGGAACACTGAAGCTTTCTTT
CASVRDRNTEAFF
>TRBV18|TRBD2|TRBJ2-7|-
TGTGCCAGCTCACCTCAGGGACTAGCGGGGGCAATCTACGAGCAGTACTTC
CASSPQGLAGAIYEQYF
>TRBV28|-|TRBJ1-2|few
TGTGCCAGCAGTCGGACACCAAACTATGGCTACACCTTC
CASSRTPNYGYTF
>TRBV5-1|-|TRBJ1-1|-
TGCGCCAGCAGGAGCGTAGCACACACTGAAGCTTTCTTT
CASRSVAHTEAFF
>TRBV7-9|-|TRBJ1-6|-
TGTGCCAGCAGCCACGGACGGGGAAATAATTCACCCCTCCACTTT
CASSHGRGNNSPLHF
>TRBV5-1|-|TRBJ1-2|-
TGCGCCAGCAGCTTGGAGGCAGATGGCTACACCTTC
CASSLEADGYTF
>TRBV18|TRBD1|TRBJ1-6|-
TGTGCCAGCTCACCGAACCGGGACAGGGGGCTATCACCCCTCCACTTT
CASSPNRDRGLSPLHF
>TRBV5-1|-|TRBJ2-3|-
TGCGCCAGCAGCCCCGGGACCCCAAACCGAGATACGCAGTATTTT
CASSPGTPNRDTQYF
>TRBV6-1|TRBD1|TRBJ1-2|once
TGTGCCAGCAGCATCAGGGGGACCTATGGCTACACCTTC
CASSIRGTYGYTF
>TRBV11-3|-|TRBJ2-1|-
TGTGCCAGCAGCCTAGAGAGATACAATGAGCAGTTCTTC
CASSLERYNEQFF
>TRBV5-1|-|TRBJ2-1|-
TGCGCCAGCAGCTTGAAGTGGACAGTTACGTACAATGAGCAGTTCTTC
CASSLKWTVTYNEQFF